Below, one TCR beta chain is given with its context. This clonotype turned up a few times. The antigen this receptor binds is unknown. No base quality information exists; no much larger clone differs at one position. This specimen comes from a study of human T cells and chemical hapten exposure (dated by TCRdb to the early 2020s). For context, the study as a whole: For sensitization, 2% DPC in acetone was applied to a roughly 2 cm by roughly 2 cm area of upper inner arm skin. About 28 alopecia patients gave blood for TCR sequencing at one to four time points (pre-sensitization, 2, 6 and 24 weeks). Libraries were pooled for sequencing, and variation in per-sample TCR yields was attributed mainly to small differences in library volumes within the pool. Patch testing was performed on the upper back with Finn chambers containing 0.01% DPC, and the patch tests were scored after 6 days according to International Contact Dermatitis Research Group standards. The mostly female patient cohort included alopecia areata with under or over 50% scalp involvement, alopecia totalis and alopecia universalis. This study followed changes in the peripheral blood TCR repertoire in vivo during primary and secondary sensitization of alopecia patients to the hapten diphenylcyclopropenone (DPC). Weekly therapeutic DPC doses were additionally applied to the scalp of patients throughout the roughly 24-week study period. Blood was sampled from patients pre-sensitization (week 0) and at 2, 6 and about 24 weeks after DPC sensitization.

The protocol used for the library was RACE. The sequencing machine was a NextSeq 500. During library preparation, unique molecular identifiers were attached to individual cDNA molecules so that TCRs could be counted quantitatively and reproducibly. Each blood RNA sample was used to sequence both TCR alpha and TCR beta chains. For the original study's pipeline: Samples had a median of roughly 98,000 TCRs, with a range from about 23,224 to 750,000. The Decombinator software suite was used to annotate V, J and CDR3 in the TCR reads. To make PS versus PT1 abundance plots, every sample was subsampled to the same number of TCRs (28,000). TCRs were defined as expanded if absent before sensitization and observed at least eight times at the 2-week time point. Using fastp trimming at Q25 and MiXCR clonotype assembly, TCRdb reanalyzed the public sequencing data and kept in-frame beta chains. Each entry is one CDR3 protein sequence, shown with its most common DNA and genes. It is TCRdb's table, rather than the study itself, that gives the V and J calls and clone size. In all, the sample holds about 340,000 distinct CDR3 sequences, and under 8% of those were seen once. About 8% of the sample is held by the ten biggest clonotypes.

The junction shows trimming of 2 bases on V and 4 bases on J, and the gene matches do not reach 5 bases of it. The CDR3 starts with the cysteine, ends with the phenylalanine, and has 15 residues. Just the 45-base CDR3 DNA is kept, in frame starting at base 1. Taken from the germline V gene (reference sequence), the CDR1 and CDR2 loops are SEHNR and FQNEAQ. Reading the label with the study, this specimen's time point is: patch test 1, 2 weeks after DPC sensitization. Interpreted using the paper, the treatment or condition label stands for: therapeutic diphenylcyclopropenone sensitization with weekly scalp DPC. At every patch-test visit, the blood draw took place before the patch test was put on. Patients were eligible if aged 18 to 70, diagnosed with alopecia and judged suitable for DPC therapy, and pregnant patients were excluded. Total RNA was extracted from unfractionated whole blood that had been collected in Tempus Blood RNA tubes.

Points the paper makes about the study in general: Because every patient had alopecia, a presumed autoimmune disease, the patients' immune response might differ from that of healthy individuals. Repeated subsampling changed both the strength of the expansion versus patch-test correlation and the threshold at which the correlation became significant. DPC sensitization did not change how many TCRs were above 1 in 1000 frequency, and no evidence was found of alterations in global repertoire structure. A positive correlation was found between the number of PT1 expanded TCRs and patch test score, with significance reached at thresholds 8, 16 and 32 but not 4. Significantly more large CDR3 similarity clusters were formed by expanded TCRs than by pre-sensitization or healthy control sets, consistent with antigen-driven responses.

The source of this sequence is a woman aged 18-29 years with alopecia areata. Some clones in this sample may be carry-over from other donors' samples. This sequence uses TRBV7-9 and TRBJ1-1, with 9 middle bases fitting TRBD1. The material sequenced was whole blood, taken in connection with sensitization to the hapten diphenylcyclopropenone (DPC). The CDR3 has the sequence CASSLIQGALTEAFF. The nucleotides are TGTGCCAGCAGCTTAATACAGGGGGCTCTCACTGAAGCTTTCTTT.